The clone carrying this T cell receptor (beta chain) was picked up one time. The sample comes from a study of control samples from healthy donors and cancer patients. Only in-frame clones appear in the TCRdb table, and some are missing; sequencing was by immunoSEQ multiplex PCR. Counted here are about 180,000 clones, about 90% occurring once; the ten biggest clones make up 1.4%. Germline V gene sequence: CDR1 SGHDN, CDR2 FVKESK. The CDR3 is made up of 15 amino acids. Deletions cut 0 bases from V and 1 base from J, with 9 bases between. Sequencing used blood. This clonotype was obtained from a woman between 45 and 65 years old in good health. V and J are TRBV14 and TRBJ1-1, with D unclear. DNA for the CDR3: TGTGCCAGCAGCCAAGATTTTGGAGGGAACACTGAAGCTTTCTTT. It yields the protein CASSQDFGGNTEAFF.